This TCR beta chain was found in a study of PD-L1 blockade in urothelial cancer. Background on the study: Of some 29 patients, about two dozen were males with bladder-origin urothelial cancer. Median T cell yield from blood was 130,000 to 150,000.

Time point described: peripheral blood 6 weeks after treatment start. Study observations and caveats: When measured at 3 weeks, tumor-associated blood clones expanded more in durable-benefit patients.

CDR1 is LNHDA and CDR2 is SQIVND in the germline V gene (reference sequence). The CDR3 consists of 13 residues. V was pared by 3 bases and J by 5 bases, with 10 bases between. TCRdb's table, derived via immunoSEQ multiplex PCR, lists solely in-frame clones and lacks some. The data contain roughly 24,000 clones, around 91% of them singletons. A remark on this clone: Antigen specificity is unknown.

The TCR was taken from a woman in her sixties or seventies with urothelial cancer. V and J are TRBV19 and TRBJ2-5; D may be TRBD2 (5 bases). The material sequenced was PBMCs, taken around atezolizumab (anti-PD-L1) treatment. The CDR3 coding sequence is TGTGCCAGTAGTATGCCTAGCAGTGAGACCCAGTACTTC. It is translated as CASSMPSSETQYF.